The subject of this entry is one T cell receptor (beta chain). Its antigen is undetermined. The germline CDR1 and CDR2 sequences are SGHNT and YYREEE (reference sequence). V dropped 3 bases and J dropped 7 bases, with 13 bases sitting between them. This CDR3 is 13 amino acids long. This sample was included in a study of OX40 agonist ivuxolimab in advanced cancers. Exclusion applied to patients with autoimmune disease history or systemic immunosuppression. Sampled blood was obtained at baseline, cycle 4 day 1, and cycle 7 day 1. Broader study findings: CD4+ and CD8+ T cells in blood underwent clonal expansion by week 6 at 0.1 to 3.0 mg/kg. Normalized T-cell clonal expansion was also low in some nonresponders.

The data were produced by immunoSEQ multiplex PCR, yet TCRdb's version contains in-frame clones alone and is incomplete. The sample comprises about 60,000 clones, roughly four fifths of which are singletons, and roughly 2.5% rests with the top ten. Specimen: CD4+ or CD8+ T cells sorted from blood, collected in a trial of the OX40 agonist ivuxolimab. This sequence originates from an adult with an advanced solid tumor such as melanoma, head and neck, liver or kidney cancer. The chain joins TRBV5-4 to TRBJ1-2; D is perhaps TRBD1 (5 bases). CDR3 DNA: TGTGCCAGCAGCTCCCAGGGTTCCCTTGGCTACACCTTC. Its translation is CASSSQGSLGYTF.